This T cell receptor beta chain was observed in a study of blood T cells in healthy people across ages. Looking at the study overall: For every two T cells, template switching captured about one barcoded beta molecule.

Whole-study findings and limits: The study found more naive CD4+ cells and higher diversity in long-lived than aged donors. With naive T cell percentage, TCR beta diversity showed a strong correlation. Unsorted PBMCs ruled out conclusive naive versus antigen-experienced comparison.

Germline V gene sequence: CDR1 SGHRS, CDR2 YFSETQ. The CDR3 runs 16 residues. The ends lost 4 bases at V and 0 bases at J; junction bases unmatched: 9. Primed by a sample-barcoded 5' primer and a J-beta primer mix, a second PCR proceeded for 7 to 11 cycles. TCRdb recomputed calls from the 5' RACE reads with MiXCR, one row per CDR3 protein. The sample yields 500,000 to 600,000 distinct CDR3 sequences, 27% seen once. This clonotype has a handful of counts. What it binds is not known. The chain couples TRBV5-1 to TRBJ1-1, with 7 bases identical to TRBD1. The sequenced sample consisted of blood. This clonotype was sampled from a woman aged 70 to 79 in good health. In DNA form, the CDR3 reads TGCGCCAGCAGCCCCAGGAGGGGACAGATGAACACTGAAGCTTTCTTT. Residues: CASSPRRGQMNTEAFF. Looking up the rest from reference TRBV5-1 and TRBJ1-1 gives the full variable domain: KAGVTQTPRYLIKTRGQQVTLSCSPISGHRSVSWYQQTPGQGLQFLFEYFSETQRNKGNFPGRFSGRQFSNSRSEMNVSTLELGDSALYLCASSPRRGQMNTEAFFGQGTRLTVV.